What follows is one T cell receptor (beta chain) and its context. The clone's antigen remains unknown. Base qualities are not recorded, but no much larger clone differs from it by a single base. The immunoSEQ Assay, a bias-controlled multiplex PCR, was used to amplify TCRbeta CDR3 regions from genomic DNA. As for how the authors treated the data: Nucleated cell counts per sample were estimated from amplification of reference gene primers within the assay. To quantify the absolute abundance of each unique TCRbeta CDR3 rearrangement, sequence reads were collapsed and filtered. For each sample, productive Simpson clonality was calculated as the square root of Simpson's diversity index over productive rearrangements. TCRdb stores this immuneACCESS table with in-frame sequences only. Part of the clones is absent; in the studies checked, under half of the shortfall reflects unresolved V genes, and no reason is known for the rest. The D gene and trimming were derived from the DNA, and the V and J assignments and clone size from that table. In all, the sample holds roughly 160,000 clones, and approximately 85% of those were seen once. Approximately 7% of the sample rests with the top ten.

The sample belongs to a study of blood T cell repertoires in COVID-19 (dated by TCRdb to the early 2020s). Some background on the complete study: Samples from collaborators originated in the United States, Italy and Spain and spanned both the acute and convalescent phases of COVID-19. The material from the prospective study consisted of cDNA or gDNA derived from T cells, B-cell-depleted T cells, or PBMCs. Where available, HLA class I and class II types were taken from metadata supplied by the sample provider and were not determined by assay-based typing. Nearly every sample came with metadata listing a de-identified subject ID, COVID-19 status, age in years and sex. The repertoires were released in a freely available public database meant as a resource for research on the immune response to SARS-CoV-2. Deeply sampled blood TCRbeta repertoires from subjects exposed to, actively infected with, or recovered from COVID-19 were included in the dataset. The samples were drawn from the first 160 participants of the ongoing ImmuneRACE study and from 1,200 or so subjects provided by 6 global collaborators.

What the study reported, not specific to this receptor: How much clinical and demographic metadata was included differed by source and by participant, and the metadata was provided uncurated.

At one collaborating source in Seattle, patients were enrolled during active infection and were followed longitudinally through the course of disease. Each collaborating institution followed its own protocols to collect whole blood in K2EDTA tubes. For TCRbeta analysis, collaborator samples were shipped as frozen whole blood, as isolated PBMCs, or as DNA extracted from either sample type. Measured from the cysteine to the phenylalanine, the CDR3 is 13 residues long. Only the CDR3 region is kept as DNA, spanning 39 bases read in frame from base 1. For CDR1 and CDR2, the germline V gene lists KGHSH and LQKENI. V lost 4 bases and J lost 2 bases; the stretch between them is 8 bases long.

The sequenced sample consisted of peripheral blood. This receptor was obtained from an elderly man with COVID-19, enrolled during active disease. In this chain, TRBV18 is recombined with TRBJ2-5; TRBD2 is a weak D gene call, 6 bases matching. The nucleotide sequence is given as TGTGCCAGCTCACGGGGGACTCAAGAGACCCAGTACTTC. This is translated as CASSRGTQETQYF.